This TCR beta chain was profiled in a study of technical replicates of blood from a handful of donors. This clone has a single count. TCRdb keeps only in-frame clones here, not all; method: immunoSEQ multiplex PCR. The profile shows roughly 73,000 clones, roughly 93% of them singletons. Germline lookup yields CDR1 SEHNR and CDR2 FQNEAQ (reference sequence). V lost 2 bases and J lost 3; bases outside the gene matches: 4. The CDR3 sequence is 15 residues long. The source of this sequence is a human donor in good health. The V call is TRBV7-9, the J call TRBJ2-7; 10 nucleotides line up with TRBD2. Source material: T cells isolated from PBMCs. In nucleotides, the CDR3 is TGTGCCAGCAGCTTAAGGACTAGCGGAGGCTACGAGCAGTACTTC. Its protein product is CASSLRTSGGYEQYF.